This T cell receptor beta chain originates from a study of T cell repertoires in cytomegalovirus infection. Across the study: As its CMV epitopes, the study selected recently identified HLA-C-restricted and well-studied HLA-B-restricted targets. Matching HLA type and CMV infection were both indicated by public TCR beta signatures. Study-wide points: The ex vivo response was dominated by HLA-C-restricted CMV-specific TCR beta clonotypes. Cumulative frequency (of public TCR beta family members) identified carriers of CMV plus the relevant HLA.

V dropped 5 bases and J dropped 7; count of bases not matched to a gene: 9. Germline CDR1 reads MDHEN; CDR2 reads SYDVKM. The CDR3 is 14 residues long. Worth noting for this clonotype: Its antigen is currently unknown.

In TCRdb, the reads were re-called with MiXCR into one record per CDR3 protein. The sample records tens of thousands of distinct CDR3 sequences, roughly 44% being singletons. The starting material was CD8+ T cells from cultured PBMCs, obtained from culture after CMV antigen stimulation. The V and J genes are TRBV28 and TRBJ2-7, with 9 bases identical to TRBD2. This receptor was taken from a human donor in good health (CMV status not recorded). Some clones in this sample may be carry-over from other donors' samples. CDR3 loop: CASSMTSGLREQYF. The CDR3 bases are TGTGCCAGCAGTATGACTAGCGGTCTACGGGAGCAGTACTTC.